These T cell receptor beta chains were read from a single sample in a study of control samples from healthy donors and cancer patients. The assay was immunoSEQ multiplex PCR, and TCRdb's table has in-frame clones only and misses some. The table includes tens of thousands of clones, 87% detected once. Material: PBMCs. These receptors came from an older woman with lung cancer. CDR3s include the opening cysteine and the closing phenylalanine or tryptophan. Each record gives: D gene, V gene, clone size, J gene, CDR3 protein, CDR3 DNA. The D gene is left open where the match is weak. Clone size appears in some rows only: once, few, many, or a class for an expanded clone.

>.|TRBV9|once|TRBJ1-5
CASSPFQNQPQHF
TGTGCCAGCAGCCCCTTCCAGAATCAGCCCCAGCATTTT
>.|TRBV2|.|TRBJ2-1
CASSVYEGPYNEQFF
TGTGCCAGCAGTGTATACGAGGGACCCTACAATGAGCAGTTCTTC
>.|TRBV6-5|.|TRBJ2-3
CASSYKEILLSDTQYF
TGTGCCAGCAGTTACAAGGAGATCCTCCTTTCAGATACGCAGTATTTT
>TRBD2|TRBV29-1|.|TRBJ2-3
CSVVRAGGPTDTQYF
TGCAGCGTTGTCCGGGCGGGAGGGCCCACAGATACGCAGTATTTT
>.|TRBV20-1|.|TRBJ2-3
CSASSSTDTQYF
TGCAGTGCTAGTTCTAGCACAGATACGCAGTATTTT
>.|TRBV5-4|few|TRBJ1-2
CASSLAGVDGYTF
TGTGCCAGCAGCTTGGCTGGCGTAGATGGCTACACCTTC
>TRBD2|TRBV5-6|.|TRBJ2-1
CASSFSTSGVDEQFF
TGTGCCAGCAGCTTCTCGACTAGCGGGGTCGATGAGCAGTTCTTC
>TRBD2|TRBV5-1|.|TRBJ2-7
CASSLLVGTGLAGEQYF
TGCGCCAGCAGCCTCCTTGTGGGTACGGGACTAGCCGGAGAGCAGTACTTC
>.|TRBV11-2|.|TRBJ1-3
CASSLTSSGNTIYF
TGTGCCAGCAGCTTAACCAGCTCTGGAAACACCATATATTTT
>.|TRBV29-1|.|TRBJ2-7
CSVEDQGRREQYF
TGCAGCGTTGAAGATCAAGGACGCCGGGAGCAGTACTTC
>.|TRBV3-1/TRBV3-2|.|TRBJ1-2
CASSPDLGRNYTF
TGTGCCAGCAGCCCGGACCTGGGCAGGAACTACACCTTC
>.|TRBV11-3|.|TRBJ1-1
CASSLGFGEAFF
TGTGCCAGCAGCTTAGGGTTCGGTGAAGCTTTCTTT